This TCR beta chain was obtained from a study of T cells in Graves' hyperthyroidism and ophthalmopathy. Study results and caveats: Most thyroid-expanded clonotypes above 0.001 were also found in blood.

This clonotype was picked up many times. Its antigen is undetermined. Researchers took RNA transcripts and amplified the TCR beta CDR3 regions from them. In the first-round RT-PCR of the TCR CDR3, the HTBI primer set was used. Via MiXCR, TCRdb re-called the multiplex PCR reads, giving one row per CDR3 protein. The sample shows more than 450,000 distinct CDR3 sequences, less than 15% of them seen only once. Lactation, pregnancy, other autoimmune disease or uncontrolled infection excluded patients. The diagnoses drew upon clinical symptoms, serum thyroxine and TRAb, thyroid ultrasound and orbital computed tomography. The PBMCs were sourced from fresh peripheral blood (around 10 ml). Trimming took 6 bases from V and 7 from J; bases not matched to a gene: 9. There are 14 residues in the CDR3. The V gene's germline CDR1 is MDHEN and CDR2 SYDVKM.

Sequenced material: blood. The V call is TRBV28, the J call TRBJ1-5; TRBD1 matches at 7 bases. This clonotype was sampled from a middle-aged woman with Graves' hyperthyroidism. The CDR3 DNA reads as TGTGCCAGCAGCCCTGGACAGGTATCGCAGCCCCAGCATTTT. Translation: CASSPGQVSQPQHF.